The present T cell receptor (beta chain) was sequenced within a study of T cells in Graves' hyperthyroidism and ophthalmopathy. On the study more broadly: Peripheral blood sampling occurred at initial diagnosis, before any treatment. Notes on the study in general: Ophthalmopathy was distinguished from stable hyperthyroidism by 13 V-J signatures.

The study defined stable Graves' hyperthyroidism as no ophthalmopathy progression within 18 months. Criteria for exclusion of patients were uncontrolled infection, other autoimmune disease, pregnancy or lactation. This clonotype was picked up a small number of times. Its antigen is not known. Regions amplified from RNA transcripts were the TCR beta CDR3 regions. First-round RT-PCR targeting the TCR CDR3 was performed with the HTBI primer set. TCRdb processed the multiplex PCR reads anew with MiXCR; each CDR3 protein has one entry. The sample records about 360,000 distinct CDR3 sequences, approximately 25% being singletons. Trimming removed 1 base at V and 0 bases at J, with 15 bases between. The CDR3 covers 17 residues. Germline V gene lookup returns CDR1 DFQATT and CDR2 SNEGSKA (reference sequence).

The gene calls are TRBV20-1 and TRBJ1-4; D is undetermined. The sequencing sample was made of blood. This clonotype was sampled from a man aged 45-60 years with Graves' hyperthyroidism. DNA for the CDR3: TGCAGTGCTAGAGGGGGAAGGGCTGATACAACTAATGAAAAACTGTTTTTT. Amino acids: CSARGGRADTTNEKLFF.